The TCR beta chain described here comes from a study of response to subunit inactivated influenza vaccine. Study-wide results and limits: Few new T cells, the authors suggested, are recruited by each seasonal influenza vaccination.

This clonotype has ten or more counts. What it recognizes is unknown. Deletions cut 1 base from V and 0 bases from J, with 8 bases between. CDR1 is SGHRS, CDR2 YFSETQ, per germline. The CDR3 has 15 residues. TCRdb re-derived calls from the RT-PCR reads in MiXCR, one entry per CDR3 protein. This table holds fewer than 650,000 distinct CDR3 sequences, around 13% found once. This receptor was taken from a man in his fifties or sixties who received an inactivated influenza vaccine. The sample consisted of PBMCs from blood, taken roughly 46 days after vaccination. The gene calls are TRBV5-1 and TRBJ2-1; weak D call: TRBD2 (5 bases). In nucleotides, the CDR3 is TGCGCCAGCAGCTTGAGTCTAGCCTCCTACAATGAGCAGTTCTTC. Translating gives CASSLSLASYNEQFF.